Below are 15 T cell receptor beta chains sequenced from a single sample in a study of T-cell reconstitution after alpha-beta-depleted transplantation in children. Unique molecular identifiers were incorporated when the TCRbeta library was constructed. TCRdb re-derived calls from the PCR reads in MiXCR, one entry per CDR3 protein. The table includes 380,000 or so distinct CDR3 sequences, roughly 13% detected once. The sample was PBMCs, taken from the stem cell graft. These receptors originate from a human donor who donated a stem cell graft to a child with Fanconi anemia.

This clonotype was counted once. The V and J genes are TRBV27 and TRBJ2-1, with 10 positions matching TRBD2. The CDR3 has 15 amino acids. Germline loops: CDR1 MNHEY, CDR2 SMNVEV (reference sequence). Trimming removed 8 bases from V and 4 bases from J; junction bases left unmatched: 8. CDR3: CASRGIAGGYNEQFF. DNA of the CDR3: TGTGCCAGCCGGGGGATAGCGGGGGGTTACAATGAGCAGTTCTTC.

This chain joins TRBV20-1 and TRBJ2-1, with 8 bases identical to TRBD1. Germline V lookup: CDR1 DFQATT, CDR2 SNEGSKA (reference sequence). This CDR3 comprises 16 residues. V lost 6 bases, J lost 8 bases, and 18 bases stayed unmatched. In DNA form, the CDR3 reads TGCAGTGCCCGAGGCTCGATGACAGGGGAATGGCATGAGCAGTTCTTC. Translated, it gives CSARGSMTGEWHEQFF.

This chain links TRBV11-2 with TRBJ1-2; 7 positions match TRBD1. Per the germline V gene, CDR1 is SGHAT and CDR2 is FQNNGV. There are 15 residues in the CDR3. After removal of 4 bases from V and 4 bases from J, the junction contained 9 bases not matched to a gene. CDR3 coding DNA: TGTGCCAGCAGCTCCAAAGGGACAGCTTTCTATGGCTACACCTTC. Translation: CASSSKGTAFYGYTF.

This clonotype showed up many times. The chain carries TRBV20-1 and TRBJ2-3; 12 bases fit TRBD2. The trim removed 0 bases at V and 2 bases at J, leaving 6 bases unmatched. From germline, CDR1 is DFQATT and CDR2 SNEGSKA (reference sequence). CDR3 length: 17 residues. The DNA for the CDR3 is TGCAGTGCTAGAGATATTACTAGCGGGGGGCTCACAGATACGCAGTATTTT. Encoded protein: CSARDITSGGLTDTQYF.

The rearrangement joins TRBV16 to TRBJ2-5; D is undetermined. The CDR3 is 13 residues long. In germline, CDR1 is KGHSY, CDR2 FQNENV. The germline V and J ends were trimmed by 3 bases and 2 bases, with 7 bases remaining between them. In DNA form, the CDR3 reads TGTGCCAGCAGCCAGACTCCTCAAGAGACCCAGTACTTC. Translation gives CASSQTPQETQYF.

This clonotype was seen a few times. The chain uses TRBV5-4 and TRBJ1-5; D is unclear. Trimming removed 0 bases from V and 2 bases from J, with 21 bases in between. The CDR3 sequence is 19 residues long. Germline loops: CDR1 SGHNT, CDR2 YYREEE (reference sequence). In DNA, the CDR3 is TGTGCCAGCAGCTTGGGCTTGGCAGGTCGTGTGGGTGGCAATCAGCCCCAGCATTTT. Translation gives CASSLGLAGRVGGNQPQHF.

This sequence joins TRBV12-3 or TRBV12-4 and TRBJ1-2; weak D call: TRBD1 (6 bases). The CDR3 is 13 residues long. Trimming pared 2 bases from V and 4 bases from J, leaving 8 bases between. This CDR3 is CASSLPGAYGYTF. The CDR3 DNA is TGTGCCAGCAGTTTACCGGGGGCCTATGGCTACACCTTC.

This clonotype was counted many times. The J gene is TRBJ2-5, the V gene TRBV10-2, with D tentatively TRBD2 (5 bases). CDR1 and CDR2 (germline): WSHSY, SAAADI. This CDR3 region has 14 residues. Trimming stripped 7 bases from V and 4 bases from J, with 16 bases between. The CDR3 loop is CASTPLGPGETQYF. The CDR3 DNA is TGCGCCAGCACCCCACTAGGACCGGGAGAGACCCAGTACTTC.

The gene calls are TRBV20-1 and TRBJ1-1, with 9 bases aligning to TRBD1. The V gene's germline CDR1 is DFQATT and CDR2 SNEGSKA (reference sequence). Germline trimming cut 7 bases from V and 7 bases from J; bases unmatched to any gene: 13. The CDR3 covers 14 residues. DNA for the CDR3: TGCAGTGTACGATCATTACAGGGGGCGGGTGAAGCTTTCTTT. The encoded protein is CSVRSLQGAGEAFF.

This clonotype was seen many times. The V gene is TRBV29-1, the J gene TRBJ1-1, with 7 nucleotides matching TRBD1. Germline-derived CDR1 and CDR2 are SQVTM and ANQGSEA. J lost 2 bases, V lost 6 bases, and 3 bases had no gene match. This CDR3 is built from 12 residues. The CDR3 here is CSVQGSNTEAFF. CDR3 sequence (DNA): TGCAGCGTACAGGGGTCCAACACTGAAGCTTTCTTT.

The rearrangement links TRBV12-3 or TRBV12-4 to TRBJ1-2, with D hard to call. This CDR3 is built from 12 residues. V lost 3 bases to trimming and J lost 3 bases, with 5 bases between them. The CDR3 nucleotides read TGTGCCAGCAGTTTTTCAGACTATGGCTACACCTTC. Translating gives CASSFSDYGYTF.

This clonotype was seen at least ten times. The chain links TRBV2 to TRBJ1-1; no firm D call. The germline CDR1 and CDR2 sequences are SNHLY and FYNNEI. V was clipped by 6 bases and J by 4 bases, with 9 bases between them. The CDR3 has 12 residues. CDR3 nucleotides: TGTGCCAGCAGCCCATATAGCACTGAAGCTTTCTTT. This encodes CASSPYSTEAFF.

As to this clonotype: A much larger clonotype is one base distant, so this may be a read error. J is TRBJ2-1 and V is TRBV7-6; TRBD2 might be the D (6 bases). Germline CDR1 SGHVS, CDR2 FNYEAQ. CDR3 size: 15 residues. The CDR3 DNA sequence: TGTGACAGCAGCTTAGGAGGAGGGGACTACAATGAGCAGTTCTTC. Translation: CDSSLGGGDYNEQFF.

This sequence joins TRBV7-2 and TRBJ1-1; no firm D call. CDR1 is SGHTA, CDR2 FQGNSA, per germline. CDR3 length equals 13 residues. V lost 8 bases, J lost 1 base, and 11 bases lay in between. The CDR3 DNA follows: TGTGCCAGCGGCCTCTCAGGGAACACTGAAGCTTTCTTT. Amino acid sequence: CASGLSGNTEAFF.

This clonotype occurred many times. The V call is TRBV10-3, the J call TRBJ2-3; 9 bases match TRBD1. Losses at the gene ends were 6 bases for V and 1 base for J; bases not matched to a gene: 2. Germline V gene sequence: CDR1 ENHRY, CDR2 SYGVKD. The CDR3 runs to 14 residues. The CDR3 region is CAISGDRGTDTQYF. DNA of the CDR3: TGTGCCATCAGCGGGGACAGGGGCACAGATACGCAGTATTTT.